This is a list of T cell receptor beta chains from one sample in a study of blood T cell repertoires in COVID-19. Method: immunoSEQ multiplex PCR; TCRdb's copy keeps in-frame clones and lacks some. The profile shows some 300,000 clones, 70% to 90% of them singletons. Material: peripheral blood. The receptors originated from a woman aged 50 to 60 with COVID-19, enrolled during active disease. Both conserved end residues are part of each CDR3.

>TRBV29-1|TRBJ1-6
CSVGQGNSPLHF
>TRBV10-3|TRBJ1-2
CAISEEKTGAPMDGYTF
>TRBV4-1|TRBJ2-1
CASSQPQRGGTYNEQFF
>TRBV13|TRBJ1-1
CASSLDIEAFF
>TRBV9|TRBJ2-1
CASSPEGGLADNNEQFF
>TRBV24-1|TRBJ2-3
CATSGVLDTQYF
>TRBV3-1/TRBV3-2|TRBJ2-5
CAARGRATETQYF
>TRBV9|TRBJ1-1
CASSRQNSNTEAFF
>TRBV5-1|TRBJ1-3
CASSFRLGGGNTIYF
>TRBV5-1|TRBJ1-1
CASSPGQGMNTEAFF
>TRBV29-1|TRBJ1-2
CSVEAPRENYGYTF
>TRBV19|TRBJ1-2
CASSPYGGTLYGYTF
>TRBV15|TRBJ2-1
CATSDPDPASGSNEQFF
>TRBV25-1|TRBJ1-4
CASSQGNEKLFF
>TRBV5-5|TRBJ2-3
CASSLSGSDTQYF
>TRBV12-3/TRBV12-4|TRBJ1-5
CASRGQANQPQHF
>TRBV19|TRBJ1-1
CASDTGQFTEAFF
>TRBV9|TRBJ1-2
CASSAGTGHYGYTF
>TRBV27|TRBJ1-3
CASSRGDRNPNSGNTIYF
>TRBV11-3|TRBJ2-1
CASSLAGGGGPNEQFF
>TRBV15|TRBJ2-1
CATSRDYAGEQFF
>TRBV12-5|TRBJ2-5
CASGSTGGETQYF
>TRBV9|TRBJ2-2
CASSFELGVNTGELFF
>TRBV11-2|TRBJ2-2
CASSLGAWSGELFF
>TRBV7-3|TRBJ2-2
CASSLNSGTSTGELFF
>TRBV6-5|TRBJ1-4
CASSYSGTGNEKLFF
>TRBV19|TRBJ2-3
CASSTPTGRSTDTQYF
>TRBV5-1|TRBJ1-3
CASSLDNGNTIYF
>TRBV25-1|TRBJ1-1
CASSEYNWGRGTEAFF
>TRBV6-5|TRBJ1-3
CASSLGQGGNTIYF
>TRBV4-2|TRBJ1-6
CASSQGTGSNSPLHF
>TRBV27|TRBJ2-2
CASSFPNTGELFF
>TRBV6-6|TRBJ2-1
CASSYSPTYYNEQFF
>TRBV27|TRBJ2-7
CASSPLQHRLAGVYEQYF
>TRBV2|TRBJ2-2
CASSSQGGNTGELFF
>TRBV14|TRBJ2-5
CASSQEVYYPEETQYF
>TRBV29-1|TRBJ2-1
CSVVGQGAWEQFF
>TRBV9|TRBJ2-3
CASSLLAGGVTDTQYF
>TRBV11-2|TRBJ1-2
CASSSTTGSEGYTF
>TRBV14|TRBJ1-1
CASSQQVNTEAFF
>TRBV10-3|TRBJ2-7
CAIRNPIAGFYEQYF
>TRBV5-1|TRBJ2-7
CASSLPRTSGRGDEQYF
>TRBV25-1|TRBJ2-5
CASSDPGQTQYF
>TRBV9|TRBJ1-2
CASPESYTF
>TRBV11-3|TRBJ2-1
CASSSRLAGDYNEQFF
>TRBV18|TRBJ2-3
CASSPFRGLTSGRGTDTQYF
>TRBV3-1/TRBV3-2|TRBJ1-6
CASSQDPTGSGSPLHF
>TRBV19|TRBJ2-7
CASSKTGQGYEQYF
>TRBV7-9|TRBJ2-7
CASSFGSGRAGEQYF